The 11 T cell receptor beta chains below all came from one sample that was sequenced in a study of Ad26.COV2.S vaccination and SARS-CoV-2 variants. Treatment given: 19 received Ad26.COV2.S at low or high dose, single or two shots; 5 received placebo; per-sample allocation not given. Sampling happened 63 days after the first vaccine or placebo injection. Sequencing used immunoSEQ multiplex PCR; TCRdb keeps in-frame clones, though not all of them. The sample records about 500,000 clones, 80% to 90% being singletons. The starting material was peripheral blood, obtained in a trial of Ad26.COV2.S vaccine versus placebo. These receptors originate from a person between 18 and 65 years old who received the Ad26.COV2.S COVID-19 vaccine or a placebo.

The chain carries TRBV27 and TRBJ1-4; D gene unclear. Germline V gene lookup returns CDR1 MNHEY and CDR2 SMNVEV (reference sequence). V shed 4 bases and J shed 2 bases, with 11 bases lying between them. The CDR3 extends over 15 amino acids. DNA of the CDR3: TGTGCCAGCAGTTCGCAGTTTTTGACTAATGAAAAACTGTTTTTT. The encoded protein is CASSSQFLTNEKLFF.

This clone occurred once. DNA for the CDR3: TGTGCCAGCAGCTGGAGGACTAGCGGGAGAGTACTGTCCCAGTACTTC. This codes for CASSWRTSGRVLSQYF. The chain is built from TRBV7-9 and TRBJ2-5, with 13 bases fitting TRBD2. This CDR3 comprises 16 residues. V was clipped by 4 bases and J by 9 bases; unmatched bases: 11. The germline gives CDR1 SEHNR, CDR2 FQNEAQ (reference sequence).

V gene TRBV12-3 or TRBV12-4 combines with J gene TRBJ2-2; D is uncertain. Trimming took 1 base from V and 7 from J, leaving 4 bases between them. This CDR3 spans 12 amino acids. The CDR3 loop is CASSLDVGELFF. CDR3 nucleotides: TGTGCCAGCAGTTTAGACGTCGGGGAGCTGTTTTTT.

This clone appeared once. This sequence joins TRBV7-9 and TRBJ2-3; perhaps TRBD1 as D (6 bases). This CDR3 has 14 amino acids. Per the germline V gene, CDR1 is SEHNR and CDR2 is FQNEAQ (reference sequence). Trimming shortened V by 6 bases and J by 1 base, and 11 bases separated the two germline ends. CDR3 in DNA: TGTGCCAGCAGAATGGGGGCGGGCACAGATACGCAGTATTTT. Translating gives CASRMGAGTDTQYF.

This clone was seen a few times. The junction departs from the called germline gene at one end, perhaps through a read error. The gene calls are TRBV7-6 and TRBJ2-7; D might be TRBD1 (5 bases). Germline V CDR1 and CDR2: SGHVS, FNYEAQ. The CDR3 has 16 amino acids. CDR3 protein: CASSLGTLSDSYELYF. CDR3 nucleotide sequence: TGTGCCAGCAGCTTAGGGACACTCAGTGACTCCTACGAGCTGTACTTC.

CDR3 protein: CASSLYIVAGNTIYF. The CDR3 region has the DNA TGTGCCAGCAGCTTATATATTGTGGCGGGAAACACCATATATTTT. The chain combines TRBV5-5 with TRBJ1-3; the D is unclear. Deletions cut 2 bases from V and 4 bases from J, with 13 bases between. CDR1 is SGHKS and CDR2 is YYEKEE in the germline V gene (reference sequence). CDR3 length: 15 residues. The full variable domain, rest sourced from reference TRBV5-5 and TRBJ1-3, is DAGVTQSPTHLIKTRGQQVTLRCSPISGHKSVSWYQQVLGQGPQFIFQYYEKEERGRGNFPDRFSARQFPNYSSELNVNALLLGDSALYLCASSLYIVAGNTIYFGEGSWLTVV.

This chain joins TRBV7-2 and TRBJ1-1; 7 positions match TRBD1. Per germline, CDR1 SGHTA and CDR2 FQGNSA. This CDR3 contains 14 residues. J gave up 1 base and V 5 bases, and 4 bases lay outside the gene matches. The DNA for the CDR3 is TGTGCCAGCAGCGATTGGACAGGGAACACTGAAGCTTTCTTT. It specifies CASSDWTGNTEAFF.

This clone was detected only once. The chain links TRBV7-9 to TRBJ2-1; the match to TRBD2 covers 11 bases. The CDR3 consists of 16 residues. V gave up 8 bases and J gave up 1 base; unmatched junction bases: 7. Per germline, CDR1 SEHNR and CDR2 FQNEAQ (reference sequence). The CDR3 DNA is TGTGCCAGCCGTAGCGGGAGGGGCAAATCCTACAATGAGCAGTTCTTC. Translated: CASRSGRGKSYNEQFF.

This clone was detected a few times. The chain employs TRBV19 and TRBJ1-3; a possible D gene is TRBD1 (5 bases). The V gene lost 3 bases and the J gene lost 9 bases, with 9 bases spanning the gap. Germline CDR1 reads LNHDA; CDR2 reads SQIVND (reference sequence). The CDR3 totals 12 residues. Here the CDR3 reads CASSIPGRTIYF. For the CDR3, the DNA is TGTGCCAGTAGTATCCCGGGACGCACCATATATTTT.

The gene calls are TRBV5-4 and TRBJ2-1; the D is unclear. Germline loops: CDR1 SGHNT, CDR2 YYREEE (reference sequence). The CDR3 has 15 amino acids. V was pared by 5 bases and J by 4 bases, with 16 bases between. CDR3 bases: TGTGCCAGCAGTCGAGACCCAATTGGTTACAATGAGCAGTTCTTC. It is translated as CASSRDPIGYNEQFF.

This CDR3 reads CASSQEQGFEQYF. Here the CDR3 DNA reads TGCGCCAGCAGCCAAGAGCAGGGATTCGAGCAGTACTTC. The chain couples TRBV4-1 to TRBJ2-7; maybe TRBD1 (5 bases). Germline V gives CDR1 MGHRA, CDR2 YSYEKL. This CDR3 has 13 amino acids. The V and J ends lost 0 bases and 6 bases respectively, with 9 bases between them.